This T cell receptor beta chain is drawn from a study of T cell repertoires in ileal Crohn's disease. Study-wide results and limits: All patients with clonality above 26.8% had endoscopic recurrence. Clonal expansions were more frequent in active smokers than non-smokers at surgery. Compared with CD4 T cells, sorted CD8 cells carried more expanded clones.

For this clone: What it binds is unknown.

Per sample, approximately 540 nanograms of biopsy DNA were TCRB immunosequenced. Method: immunoSEQ multiplex PCR; TCRdb's copy keeps in-frame clones and lacks some. The sample lists roughly 13,000 clones, around nine tenths occurring once. Germline loops: CDR1 SNHLY, CDR2 FYNNEI. The CDR3 sequence is 16 residues long. V lost 5 bases to trimming and J lost 3 bases; unmatched junction nucleotides: 10. The chain carries TRBV2 and TRBJ2-3, with 8 nucleotides matching TRBD2. Sequenced input: ileal tissue. This clonotype was obtained from an adult with Crohn's disease. The CDR3, as DNA: TGTGCCAGCAGTTCAACGAGCGGGAGTCGGACAGATACGCAGTATTTT. Translating gives CASSSTSGSRTDTQYF. The variable domain in full, completed from reference TRBV2 and TRBJ2-3, reads EPEVTQTPSHQVTQMGQEVILRCVPISNHLYFYWYRQILGQKVEFLVSFYNNEISEKSEIFDDQFSVERPDGSNFTLKIRSTKLEDSAMYFCASSSTSGSRTDTQYFGPGTRLTVL.